This TCR beta chain was retrieved from a study of blood T cell repertoires in COVID-19. TCRdb's copy holds only in-frame clones and misses some; the assay was immunoSEQ multiplex PCR. The profile covers tens of thousands of clones, with about nine tenths appearing a single time and 13% to 15% taken by the ten largest. V dropped 9 bases and J dropped 6; count of bases not matched to a gene: 13. The CDR3 length is 14 residues. Germline CDR1 reads LNHDA; CDR2 reads SQIVND (reference sequence). The source material was peripheral blood. The genes are TRBV19 and TRBJ1-1; 7 bases align to TRBD1. The clonotype comes from a human donor in a cohort sampled during active COVID-19. The CDR3 DNA sequence: TGTGCCAGCGCCAAAACGACAGGGAATTCTGAAGCTTTCTTT. Its translation is CASAKTTGNSEAFF.